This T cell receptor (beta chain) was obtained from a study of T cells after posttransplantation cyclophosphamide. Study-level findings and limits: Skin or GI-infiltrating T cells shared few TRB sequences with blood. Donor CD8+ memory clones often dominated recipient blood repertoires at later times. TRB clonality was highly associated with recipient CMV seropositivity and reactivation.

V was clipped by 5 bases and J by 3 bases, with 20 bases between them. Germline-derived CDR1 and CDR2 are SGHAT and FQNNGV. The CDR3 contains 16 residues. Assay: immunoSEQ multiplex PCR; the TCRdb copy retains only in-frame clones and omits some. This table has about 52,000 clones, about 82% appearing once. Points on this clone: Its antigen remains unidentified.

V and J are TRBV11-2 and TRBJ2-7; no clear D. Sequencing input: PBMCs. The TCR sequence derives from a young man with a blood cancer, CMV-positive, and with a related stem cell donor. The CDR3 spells CASSNLESSLVYEQYF. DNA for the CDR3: TGTGCCAGCAGCAACCTAGAGTCAAGCTTAGTCTACGAGCAGTACTTC.